The T cell receptor (beta chain) described here comes from a study of blood T cells in healthy people across ages (dated by TCRdb to 2015 to 2017). Broadly, across the study: In model experiments, template switching captured about one uniquely barcoded TCR beta cDNA molecule for every two T cells. Using deep sequencing normalized with unique cDNA molecular identifiers, the study measured how TCR beta repertoire diversity changes with age. The donors were divided into four age groups: young (average around 16 years), middle-aged (almost 40), aged (about 61) and long-lived (around 80). For two donors (one aged 18 to 30 and one aged 80 or older), the study analyzed two additional independent replicas of 1 million unique cDNA reads from the same blood draw.

Libraries were made using 5' RACE. These reads were obtained on an Illumina HiSeq 2500. A second PCR of roughly 6 to 11 cycles was run with a J-beta primer mix and a sample-barcoded 5' primer. Each TCR beta cDNA molecule received a unique molecular identifier from a template-switch 5' adaptor carrying 12 random nucleotides. Each sample yielded at least 2.5 million CDR3-containing paired-end reads. First-strand cDNA synthesis was performed from all RNA using the Mint cDNA synthesis kit, with priming by a TRBC-specific oligonucleotide. Following uracil-DNA glycosylase treatment, a first 18-cycle PCR with universal primers M1SS and BC2_uni_R was performed on all cDNA. From the authors' description of their analysis: For normalization, 1 million high-quality reads were randomly selected from each sample, with every read carrying a distinct molecular identifier. Instead of being binned into consensus sequences, reads that shared molecular identifiers were thrown out. MiTCR, set to a Q25 quality threshold and the strictest error-elimination algorithm, was used for CDR3 identification, clonotype clustering and error correction. A nonparametric unseen species model with Euler transformation was used to estimate lower-bound total TCR beta diversity. TCRdb reprocessing: public reads trimmed at Q25 with fastp, clones called with MiXCR, in-frame beta chains kept. Each CDR3 protein appears once, grouped with its most common genes and DNA. Here the V and J calls rest on TCRdb's processing, not on the authors' analysis. This sample has 800,000 to 950,000 distinct CDR3 sequences in its table, and about 28% of those were observed once. Clones ranked in the top ten supply approximately 10% of the sample.

This clonotype has ten or more counts. Its antigen is not yet known. Qualities for individual bases were not recorded, and no much larger clone is one base off. The investigation overall reported the following: The percentage of naive T cells measured by flow cytometry correlated strongly with observed TCR beta diversity. Estimates of total diversity based on one million sequenced T cells were considered lower bounds and underestimates. Donor CMV infection status was unknown, potentially confounding age-related changes in expanded clonotypes. Bulk unsorted PBMC profiling prevented conclusive comparison of naive and antigen-experienced compartments. The long-lived group showed more naive CD4+ T cells, fewer expanded clones and increased TCR diversity than the aged group, suggesting age selection. As age increased, observed TCR beta diversity per million T cells dropped in a roughly linear way, and a significant reduction was already evident by age roughly 40.

Between the V and J ends, shortened by 5 bases and 6 bases respectively, the junction contains 7 bases. Taken from cysteine to phenylalanine, the CDR3 has 10 residues. Only the CDR3 region is kept as DNA, spanning 30 bases read in frame from base 1. Via the germline V gene (reference sequence), CDR1 is DFQATT and CDR2 SNEGSKA. The roughly 42 donors, aged about 6 to 95 years, were systemically healthy Caucasian individuals from Russia. Each donor gave around 9.8 milliliters of peripheral blood, collected into EDTA-treated Vacutainer tubes. PBMCs were isolated by Ficoll-Paque density-gradient centrifugation, with at least 7 million obtained per sample. Trizol reagent was used to extract total RNA from PBMCs, with at least 6 micrograms per sample. The percentages of naive CD45RAhigh/CD27high T cells were determined by flow cytometry on a PBMC aliquot from every donor. Separately, the same data were catalogued under a study of T cells of mothers and their children. As that second study puts it: Nine systemically healthy Caucasian individuals, comprising three mothers and their six children, were included as donors. cDNA synthesis used all of the extracted RNA, with around 1.5 ug of RNA in each 15 ul reaction. Sample barcodes and 2-4 random nucleotides were added via the M1S primer in the second PCR. Each mother yielded over 8.5 million TCR beta CDR3 reads and each child some 3 million reads. TCR recombination output is similarly shaped by thymic selection in related and unrelated pairs, with a minor effect exerted by inherited differences. Related mother-child pairs always showed normalized repertoire overlap that was slightly higher than in unrelated mother-child pairs, though the difference was never significant. No persistent microchimeric T cell clones were found, with a detection sensitivity of around 100 clones per million clonotypes. The study used deep NGS to compare TCR beta repertoires of mothers and children, seeking features distinguishing related mother-child pairs from unrelated individuals. On average, the children were roughly 11 +/- 4 years old, while the mothers were roughly 40 +/- 4 years old. After adapters were ligated using NEBNext reagents, the libraries underwent 100+100 nt paired-end sequencing on an Illumina HiSeq 2000. To avoid cross-contamination, the mother libraries and the child libraries were prepared a month apart and sequenced in separate runs. Between about 500,000 and 2,100,000 distinct TCR beta clonotypes were identified per donor. Naive TCR beta clonotypes were estimated from low-frequency clonotypes matched to each donor's FACS-determined naive share, without sorting.

This clonotype was obtained from a woman aged 40 to 50 in good health. The rearrangement combines TRBV20-1 with TRBJ1-2; no confident D gene assignment can be made. The sequencing input was blood. The DNA is TGCAGTGCTGGCGGCCATGGCTACACCTTC. Protein translation: CSAGGHGYTF.